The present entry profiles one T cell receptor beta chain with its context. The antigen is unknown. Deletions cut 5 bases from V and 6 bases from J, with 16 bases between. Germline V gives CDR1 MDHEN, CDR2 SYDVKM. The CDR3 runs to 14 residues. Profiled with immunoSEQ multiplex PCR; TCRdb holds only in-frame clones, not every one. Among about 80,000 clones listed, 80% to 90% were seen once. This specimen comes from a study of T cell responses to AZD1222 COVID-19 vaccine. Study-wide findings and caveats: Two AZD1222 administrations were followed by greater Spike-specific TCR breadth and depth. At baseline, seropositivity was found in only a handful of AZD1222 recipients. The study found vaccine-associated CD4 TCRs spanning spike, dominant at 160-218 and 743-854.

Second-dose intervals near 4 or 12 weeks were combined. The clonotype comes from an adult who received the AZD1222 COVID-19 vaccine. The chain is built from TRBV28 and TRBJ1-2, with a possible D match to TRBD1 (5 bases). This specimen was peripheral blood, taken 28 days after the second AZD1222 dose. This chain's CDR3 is CASSVTPNRNGYTF. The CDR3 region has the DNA TGTGCCAGCAGTGTCACACCTAACAGGAATGGCTACACCTTC.